This TCR beta chain originates from a study of shared clonotypes between healthy human individuals. V lost 2 bases and J lost 2; bases outside the gene matches: 5. CDR1 and CDR2 from the germline V gene are SGHAT and FQNNGV. This CDR3 has 16 residues. Profiling relied on immunoSEQ multiplex PCR, and the TCRdb table lists in-frame clones only, not all of them. The sample shows nearly 750,000 clones, around 77% of them seen only once. Investigators divided CD4+ cells into CD45RA+ naive and CD45RA-negative memory subsets. The sequencing input was memory CD4+ T cells sorted from blood. The sample's subset: CD45RA-negative fraction. V and J are TRBV11-2 and TRBJ1-5; TRBD1 matches at 8 bases. The clonotype originates from a woman in her thirties in good health. The CDR3 is CASSLTGGYGNQPQHF. The CDR3 DNA sequence: TGTGCCAGCAGCTTAACAGGGGGATACGGCAATCAGCCCCAGCATTTT.